This T cell receptor (beta chain) is drawn from a study of cytomegalovirus exposure and HLA in healthy donors. Primers included in the PCR were 60 Vbeta and 13 Jbeta primers. The table came from immunoSEQ multiplex PCR; TCRdb's copy has only in-frame clones and leaves some out. This sample has 120,000 to 150,000 clones, with roughly 86% found just once. Study-level findings and limits: In vitro testing confirmed a few CMV-associated chains as specific for CMV antigens. Several of the most significant clusters appeared linked to common viral pathogens, based on a later analysis.

Unrecorded immune exposure was likely among donors, who were nominally healthy when sampled. Comments on this clone: Its target is unknown.

Material for sequencing was PBMCs. The clonotype originates from a young man in good health and CMV-seropositive.

The CDR3 coding sequence is TGCGCCAGCAGCCCAGACAGGGTCAAGAACACTGAAGCTTTCTTT. Its translation: CASSPDRVKNTEAFF. The chain links TRBV5-1 to TRBJ1-1; TRBD1 matches at 7 bases. From germline, CDR1 is SGHRS and CDR2 YFSETQ. This CDR3 comprises 15 residues. V shed 4 bases and J 1 base; nucleotides not matched to a gene: 7.